Listed below are T cell receptor beta chains from one sample, sequenced in a study of T cells in Graves' hyperthyroidism and ophthalmopathy. TCRdb processed the multiplex PCR reads anew with MiXCR; each CDR3 protein has one entry. The table records about 410,000 distinct CDR3 sequences, more than 14% of them present only once. Sequenced: blood. Receptors originate from a woman aged 25 to 39 with Graves' ophthalmopathy. The CDR3 runs from the conserved cysteine through the conserved F or W. The D gene is left open where the match is weak. Some rows have no size entry. The others give once, few or many, or a class for an expanded clone.

J	length	D	size	V	CDR3	DNA
TRBJ2-1	13	TRBD2	many	TRBV2	CANRLAEVNEQFF	TGTGCTAACCGACTAGCGGAGGTTAATGAGCAGTTCTTC
TRBJ2-5	14	.	.	TRBV19	CASSIAGRMETQYF	TGTGCCAGTAGTATTGCAGGTCGTATGGAGACCCAGTACTTC
TRBJ2-1	13	TRBD1	.	TRBV20-1	CSATDRVVNEQFF	TGCAGTGCAACCGACAGGGTGGTCAATGAGCAGTTCTTC
TRBJ1-2	16	.	.	TRBV5-1	CASSLVAGADNYGYTF	TGCGCCAGCAGCTTGGTAGCCGGGGCCGATAACTATGGCTACACCTTC
TRBJ1-6	14	.	many	TRBV28	CASSNLVGGSPLHF	TGTGCCAGCAGCAACCTCGTAGGGGGATCACCCCTCCACTTT
TRBJ2-1	14	TRBD2	many	TRBV2	CASLRASGYNEQFF	TGTGCCAGTTTGAGGGCTAGCGGCTACAATGAGCAGTTCTTC
TRBJ1-1	13	.	many	TRBV2	CASSGGVGTEAFF	TGTGCCAGCAGTGGTGGAGTCGGGACTGAAGCTTTCTTT
TRBJ2-2	16	.	many	TRBV11-1	CASAAPGESNTGELFF	TGTGCCAGCGCTGCTCCTGGAGAATCGAACACCGGGGAGCTGTTTTTT
TRBJ1-5	14	.	.	TRBV19	CASRWEGSNQPQHF	TGTGCCAGTAGATGGGAGGGAAGCAATCAGCCCCAGCATTTT
TRBJ1-4	16	.	.	TRBV5-1	CASSLGTQPESEKLFF	TGCGCCAGCAGCTTGGGGACCCAACCCGAAAGTGAAAAACTGTTTTTT
TRBJ1-4	12	.	few	TRBV20-1	CSVQGNNEKLFF	TGCAGTGTCCAGGGTAATAATGAAAAACTGTTTTTT
TRBJ2-2	12	.	many	TRBV20-1	CSGPGNTGELFF	TGCAGTGGTCCCGGGAACACCGGGGAGCTGTTTTTT
TRBJ2-1	13	.	.	TRBV20-1	CSADPGGRGEQFF	TGCAGTGCAGACCCGGGGGGCCGGGGTGAGCAGTTCTTC
TRBJ2-1	19	TRBD1	.	TRBV7-6	CASSRQLTGTTTIYNEQFF	TGTGCTAGCAGCCGGCAATTGACAGGGACGACCACAATATACAATGAGCAGTTCTTC
TRBJ2-7	17	.	.	TRBV27	CASSLGGQGGNSYEQYF	TGTGCCAGCAGTTTAGGGGGTCAGGGGGGGAACTCCTACGAGCAGTACTTC
TRBJ1-2	14	TRBD1	many	TRBV28	CASSTPGQNYGYTF	TGTGCCAGCAGTACACCGGGACAGAACTATGGCTACACCTTC
TRBJ2-1	16	.	many	TRBV7-9	CASSLMSGGPYNEQFF	TGTGCCAGCAGCTTAATGTCGGGGGGCCCCTACAATGAGCAGTTCTTC
TRBJ2-3	16	.	few	TRBV20-1	CSARPRLGGRTDTQYF	TGCAGTGCTAGACCAAGACTAGGAGGGCGCACAGATACGCAGTATTTT
TRBJ1-2	12	.	.	TRBV29-1	CSVEGTVYGYTF	TGCAGCGTTGAAGGGACAGTATATGGCTACACCTTC
TRBJ1-6	14	TRBD1	many	TRBV19	CASSAGQAQLTLHF	TGTGCCAGTAGTGCGGGACAGGCCCAATTGACCCTCCACTTT
TRBJ2-1	13	.	many	TRBV18	CASSRRELDEQFF	TGTGCCAGCTCACGAAGGGAGCTCGATGAGCAGTTCTTC
TRBJ1-3	15	.	once	TRBV7-6	CASWGIGSSGNTIYF	TGTGCCAGCTGGGGGATTGGGAGCTCTGGAAACACCATATATTTT
TRBJ2-5	15	.	many	TRBV15	CATSRDRGELETQYF	TGTGCCACCAGCAGAGATCGAGGGGAATTAGAGACCCAGTACTTC
TRBJ2-7	19	TRBD2	few	TRBV7-3	CASSLYPHGSGGPPYEQYF	TGTGCCAGCAGCTTATACCCCCACGGTAGCGGGGGGCCCCCCTACGAGCAGTACTTC
TRBJ1-2	15	TRBD1	many	TRBV6-1	CASSLTGGGRYGYTF	TGTGCCAGCAGTCTCACAGGGGGCGGACGGTATGGCTACACCTTC
TRBJ2-5	17	.	many	TRBV28	CASSSAHLTEHQETQYF	TGTGCCAGCAGCTCAGCCCACCTGACAGAGCACCAAGAGACCCAGTACTTC
TRBJ2-1	12	.	many	TRBV20-1	CSASPIANEQFF	TGCAGTGCTAGCCCGATCGCCAATGAGCAGTTCTTC
TRBJ1-1	16	.	.	TRBV12-3/TRBV12-4	CASSGGGRGMNTEAFF	TGTGCCAGCAGTGGGGGGGGGAGAGGGATGAACACTGAAGCTTTCTTT
TRBJ2-1	15	.	few	TRBV7-9	CASSPRDKSYNEQFF	TGTGCCAGCAGCCCAAGGGACAAGTCCTACAATGAGCAGTTCTTC
TRBJ2-7	14	.	few	TRBV2	CASSETYGSYEQYF	TGTGCCAGCAGTGAAACGTACGGCTCCTACGAGCAGTACTTC
TRBJ2-1	11	.	many	TRBV11-2	CASSSPHEQFF	TGTGCCAGCAGCTCCCCTCATGAGCAGTTCTTC
TRBJ2-7	14	.	.	TRBV28	CASRRDGTSYEQYF	TGTGCCAGCCGCCGGGACGGGACGAGCTACGAGCAGTACTTC
TRBJ2-5	16	TRBD2	few	TRBV11-2	CASSLEVAGGPETQYF	TGTGCCAGCAGCTTAGAGGTAGCGGGGGGACCAGAGACCCAGTACTTC
TRBJ2-1	15	TRBD2	many	TRBV11-2	CASSSGVRLENEQFF	TGTGCCAGCAGCAGCGGGGTCAGATTGGAGAATGAGCAGTTCTTC
TRBJ1-4	16	.	many	TRBV11-2	CASSLGPNSINEKLFF	TGTGCCAGCAGCTTAGGACCCAATTCCATTAATGAAAAACTGTTTTTT
TRBJ1-3	14	TRBD1	.	TRBV6-1	CASSKGGNRNTIYF	TGTGCCAGCAGTAAAGGGGGCAACAGAAACACCATATATTTT
TRBJ1-6	14	.	.	TRBV29-1	CSAHSGDYNSPLHF	TGCAGCGCCCATTCGGGGGACTATAATTCACCCCTCCACTTT
TRBJ1-5	13	.	many	TRBV20-1	CSALIPFNQPQHF	TGCAGTGCCCTGATCCCCTTTAATCAGCCCCAGCATTTT
TRBJ2-5	20	TRBD2	many	TRBV7-6	CASSLDFFGTSGRKQETQYF	TGTGCCAGCAGCTTAGATTTCTTCGGGACTAGCGGGAGAAAACAAGAGACCCAGTACTTC
TRBJ2-3	13	.	many	TRBV5-1	CASSFNRWDTQYF	TGCGCCAGCAGCTTTAACCGGTGGGATACGCAGTATTTT
TRBJ1-1	17	.	many	TRBV20-1	CSARDLYERGVNTEAFF	TGCAGTGCTAGAGATCTCTACGAAAGGGGGGTAAACACTGAAGCTTTCTTT
TRBJ1-1	12	.	few	TRBV5-6	CASSLSRAEAFF	TGTGCCAGCAGCTTGTCTCGAGCTGAAGCTTTCTTT
TRBJ2-1	15	TRBD1	few	TRBV28	CASNNPGQGNNEQFF	TGTGCCAGCAATAATCCGGGACAGGGCAACAATGAGCAGTTCTTC
TRBJ1-3	14	.	many	TRBV11-2	CASSLAGAGNTIYF	TGTGCCAGCAGCTTAGCTGGGGCTGGAAACACCATATATTTT
TRBJ2-1	14	.	many	TRBV18	CASSPGDVYNEQFF	TGTGCCAGCTCACCAGGGGACGTTTACAATGAGCAGTTCTTC
TRBJ1-1	13	.	.	TRBV3-1	CASGGGVRTEAFF	TGTGCCAGCGGGGGCGGGGTTCGCACTGAAGCTTTCTTT
TRBJ2-1	17	TRBD1	.	TRBV7-9	CASRTGTGVDSYNEQFF	TGTGCCAGCAGAACCGGGACAGGGGTGGACTCCTACAATGAGCAGTTCTTC
TRBJ2-3	16	TRBD2	few	TRBV7-9	CASSLASGGYTDTQYF	TGTGCCAGCAGCTTAGCAAGCGGGGGGTACACAGATACGCAGTATTTT
TRBJ2-2	15	.	many	TRBV20-1	CSARDRGGNTGELFF	TGCAGTGCTAGAGATAGGGGGGGGAACACCGGGGAGCTGTTTTTT
TRBJ1-2	14	.	few	TRBV29-1	CSVLVGVYNYGYTF	TGCAGCGTCCTCGTGGGGGTTTATAACTATGGCTACACCTTC
TRBJ1-4	15	.	many	TRBV6-6	CASSYGTRTGEKLFF	TGTGCCAGCAGTTACGGTACCAGGACTGGAGAAAAACTGTTTTTT
TRBJ2-7	15	.	many	TRBV20-1	CSARLHQGFSYEQYF	TGCAGTGCTAGACTTCATCAAGGGTTTTCCTACGAGCAGTACTTC